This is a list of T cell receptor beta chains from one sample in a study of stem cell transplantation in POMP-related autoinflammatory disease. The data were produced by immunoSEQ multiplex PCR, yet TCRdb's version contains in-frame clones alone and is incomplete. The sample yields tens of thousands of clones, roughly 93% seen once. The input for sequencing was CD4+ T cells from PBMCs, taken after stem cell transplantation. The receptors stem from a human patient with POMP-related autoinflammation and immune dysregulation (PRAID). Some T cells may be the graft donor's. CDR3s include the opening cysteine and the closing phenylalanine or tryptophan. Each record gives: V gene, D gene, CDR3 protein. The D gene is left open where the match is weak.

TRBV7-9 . CASSFTRVTDTEAFF
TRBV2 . CASSEQGTWGTDTQYF
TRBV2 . CATGPQGGSYEQYF
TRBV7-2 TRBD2 CASSWWTSGSFYEQYF
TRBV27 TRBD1 CASTLTGVDSGANVLTF
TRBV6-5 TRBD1 CASSYSRTGVGAQHF
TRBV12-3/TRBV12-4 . CASSLGQEETQYF
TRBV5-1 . CASSLREIQETQYF
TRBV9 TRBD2 CASSVASGSIGETQYF
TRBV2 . CASSDPGQESTDTQYF
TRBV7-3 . CASSLVGTLPANEQFF
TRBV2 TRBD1 CASSGQGSSPLHF
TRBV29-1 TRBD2 CSVVKGLDQQFF
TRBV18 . CASSPPTRSQETQYF
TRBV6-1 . CASSESGGYNQPQHF
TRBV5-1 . CASSFIGEKLFF
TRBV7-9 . CASSFGETQYF
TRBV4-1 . CASSQGRAYNEQFF
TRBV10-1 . CASSDTMYQETQYF
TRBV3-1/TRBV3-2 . CASSLLQNSPLHF
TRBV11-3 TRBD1 CASSQGQGNTEAFF
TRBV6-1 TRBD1 CASSEGRYIGQGDTDTQYF
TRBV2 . CASSEAPRASYEQYF
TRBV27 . CASSFQGPNTGELFF